This T cell receptor beta chain was profiled in a study of cytomegalovirus exposure and HLA in healthy donors. With respect to this clone: The antigen is unknown.

V lost 3 bases and J lost 8; bases outside the gene matches: 10. Germline V CDR1 and CDR2: SGDLS, YYNGEE. CDR3 size: 16 residues. Produced via immunoSEQ multiplex PCR; TCRdb's table is partial and in-frame only. Of roughly 130,000 clones listed, 80% to 90% are singletons. The study, taken as a whole, reports: Researchers counted 150 to 200 TCR beta chains as cytomegalovirus-associated.

The chain carries TRBV9 and TRBJ2-1, with 11 bases that match TRBD2. This sequence was found in a woman in her 30s in good health and CMV-seropositive. Source material: PBMCs. DNA for the CDR3: TGTGCCAGCAGCGATACACTAGCGGGAGCATGGGATGAGCAGTTCTTC. Encoded protein: CASSDTLAGAWDEQFF.